These 4 T cell receptor beta chains were all obtained from the same sample, sequenced in a study of control samples from healthy donors and cancer patients. The assay was immunoSEQ multiplex PCR, and TCRdb's table has in-frame clones only and misses some. The table lists about 100,000 clones, under 95% of them singletons. Material: blood. The receptors were sampled from a woman under 30 in good health.

The table lists this clone with a count of one. Other DNA sequences of this sample code for an identical CDR3. The rearrangement links TRBV27 to TRBJ1-5, with a possible D match to TRBD1 (6 bases). This CDR3 comprises 14 residues. CDR1 and CDR2 (germline): MNHEY, SMNVEV (reference sequence). V shed 4 bases and J shed 0 bases, with 7 bases lying between them. The CDR3: CASSWGLSNQPQHF. For the CDR3, the DNA is TGTGCCAGCAGTTGGGGGCTTAGCAATCAGCCCCAGCATTTT.

This chain connects TRBV19 to TRBJ2-1; 8 nucleotides line up with TRBD1. V was clipped by 1 base and J by 4 bases; unmatched bases: 6. The CDR3 length is 16 residues. The germline V gene encodes CDR1 LNHDA and CDR2 SQIVND (reference sequence). The chain's CDR3 is CASSIVGTGHYNEQFF. The CDR3 region has the DNA TGTGCCAGTAGTATAGTAGGGACAGGACATTACAATGAGCAGTTCTTC.

The gene calls are TRBV27 and TRBJ1-4; 7 bases map to TRBD1. This CDR3 is 15 amino acids long. V was clipped by 1 base and J by 3 bases; unmatched bases: 2. Germline-derived CDR1 and CDR2 are MNHEY and SMNVEV (reference sequence). The CDR3 reads CASSLFGTANEKLFF. The CDR3 DNA is TGTGCCAGCAGTTTATTCGGGACAGCTAATGAAAAACTGTTTTTT.

This clone appeared a few times. The chain joins TRBV10-3 to TRBJ1-2; no firm D call. V lost 2 bases to trimming and J lost 6 bases, with 19 bases between them. The CDR3 loop spans 16 amino acids. Germline CDR1 ENHRY, CDR2 SYGVKD. The CDR3 nucleotides are TGTGCCATCAGTGAGGTTTCAGATAGGGTCGAGAATGGCTACACCTTC. This codes for CAISEVSDRVENGYTF.